These 3 T cell receptor beta chains were sequenced from one sample in a study of metastatic and nonmetastatic thyroid tumors. No treatment of any kind had been given to any patient before thyroid surgery. Through MiXCR, TCRdb re-clonotyped the PCR reads. The data contain 43,000 or so clones, roughly 15% of them singletons. The sequenced material came from blood. Every receptor here comes from a female donor with papillary thyroid cancer or a benign thyroid nodule (not recorded which). Some clones in this sample may be carry-over from other donors' samples.

This clone was counted many times. The chain has TRBV11-2 and TRBJ2-1; D may be TRBD1 or TRBD2 (5 bases each). Germline values: CDR1 SGHAT, CDR2 FQNNGV. The CDR3 is 13 residues long. Trimming removed 5 bases from V and 4 bases from J, with 9 bases in between. The CDR3 DNA reads TGTGCCAGCAGCCGAGGGGATTACAATGAGCAGTTCTTC. This sequence encodes CASSRGDYNEQFF.

This clone was seen only a few times. Since a much larger clone is just one base distant, this may be a read error. The rearrangement joins TRBV18 to TRBJ1-2, with TRBD1 matching over 7 bases. CDR3 length: 15 amino acids. After removal of 5 bases from V and 2 bases from J, the junction contained 8 bases not matched to a gene. From germline, CDR1 is KGHSH and CDR2 LQKENI. CDR3 region: CASSSTGQVNYGYTF. In nucleotides, the CDR3 is TGTGCCAGCTCATCGACCGGACAGGTCAACTATGGCTACACCTTC.

This clone was detected many times. In the same sample, other DNA sequences code for this CDR3. V usage is TRBV11-3 and J usage is TRBJ2-7; tentative D call: TRBD1 (6 bases). Germline CDR1 SGHNT, CDR2 YENEEA. The CDR3 is 14 amino acids. V dropped 4 bases and J dropped 1 base, with 11 bases sitting between them. The DNA of the CDR3 is TGTGCCAGCAGCTCCCGGGACAAATCCTACGAGCAGTACTTC. Encoded protein: CASSSRDKSYEQYF.